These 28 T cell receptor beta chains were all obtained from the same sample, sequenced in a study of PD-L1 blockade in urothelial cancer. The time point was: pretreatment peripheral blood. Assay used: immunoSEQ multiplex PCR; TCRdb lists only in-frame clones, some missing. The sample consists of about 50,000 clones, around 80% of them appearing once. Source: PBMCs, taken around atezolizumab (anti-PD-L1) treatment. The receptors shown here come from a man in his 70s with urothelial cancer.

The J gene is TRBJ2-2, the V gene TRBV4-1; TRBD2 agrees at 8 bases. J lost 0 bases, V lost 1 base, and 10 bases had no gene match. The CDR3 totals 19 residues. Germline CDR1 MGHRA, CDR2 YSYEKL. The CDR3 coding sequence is TGCGCCAGCAGCCAAGGGGCTCAGATAGCGGGAACGAACACCGGGGAGCTGTTTTTT. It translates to CASSQGAQIAGTNTGELFF.

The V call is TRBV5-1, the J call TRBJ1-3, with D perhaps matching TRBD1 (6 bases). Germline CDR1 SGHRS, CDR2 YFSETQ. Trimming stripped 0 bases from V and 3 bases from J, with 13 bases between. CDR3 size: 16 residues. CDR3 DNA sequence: TGCGCCAGCAGCTTGGTCCTACAGGGAAATGGAAACACCATATATTTT. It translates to CASSLVLQGNGNTIYF. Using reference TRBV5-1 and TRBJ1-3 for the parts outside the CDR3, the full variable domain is KAGVTQTPRYLIKTRGQQVTLSCSPISGHRSVSWYQQTPGQGLQFLFEYFSETQRNKGNFPGRFSGRQFSNSRSEMNVSTLELGDSALYLCASSLVLQGNGNTIYFGEGSWLTVV.

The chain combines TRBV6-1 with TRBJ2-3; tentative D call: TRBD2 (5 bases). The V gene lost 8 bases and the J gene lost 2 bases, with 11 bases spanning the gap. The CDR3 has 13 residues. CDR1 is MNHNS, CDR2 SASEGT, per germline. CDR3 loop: CASEGADTDTQYF. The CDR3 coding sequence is TGTGCCAGCGAGGGAGCGGACACAGATACGCAGTATTTT.

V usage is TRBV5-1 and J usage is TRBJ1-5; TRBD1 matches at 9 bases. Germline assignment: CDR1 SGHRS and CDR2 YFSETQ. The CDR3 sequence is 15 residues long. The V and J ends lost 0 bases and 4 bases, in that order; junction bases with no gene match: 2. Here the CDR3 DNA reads TGCGCCAGCAGCTTGGCCGGACAGGGGAATCAGCCCCAGCATTTT. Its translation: CASSLAGQGNQPQHF.

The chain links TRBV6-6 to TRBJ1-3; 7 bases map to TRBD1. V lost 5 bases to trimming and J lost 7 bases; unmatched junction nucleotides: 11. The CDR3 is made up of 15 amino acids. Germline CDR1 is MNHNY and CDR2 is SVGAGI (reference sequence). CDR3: CASSPRDSARNTIYF. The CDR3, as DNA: TGTGCCAGCAGTCCCCGGGACAGCGCAAGGAACACCATATATTTT.

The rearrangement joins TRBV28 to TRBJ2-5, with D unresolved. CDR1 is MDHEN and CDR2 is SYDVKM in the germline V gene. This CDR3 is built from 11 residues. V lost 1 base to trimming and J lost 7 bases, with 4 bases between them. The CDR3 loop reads CASSLSGTQYF. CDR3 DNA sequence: TGTGCCAGCAGTTTATCCGGGACCCAGTACTTC.

CDR3: CASSIPRGTGGADTQYF. CDR3 bases: TGTGCCAGTAGTATTCCTAGAGGGACAGGGGGCGCCGATACGCAGTATTTT. This rearrangement joins TRBV19 to TRBJ2-3, with 12 bases matching TRBD1. CDR1 and CDR2 (germline): LNHDA, SQIVND (reference sequence). This CDR3 has 17 residues. V gave up 3 bases and J gave up 6 bases; unmatched junction bases: 10. The full variable domain, completed using reference TRBV19 and TRBJ2-3, is DGGITQSPKYLFRKEGQNVTLSCEQNLNHDAMYWYRQDPGQGLRLIYYSQIVNDFQKGDIAEGYSVSREKKESFPLTVTSAQKNPTAFYLCASSIPRGTGGADTQYFGPGTRLTVL.

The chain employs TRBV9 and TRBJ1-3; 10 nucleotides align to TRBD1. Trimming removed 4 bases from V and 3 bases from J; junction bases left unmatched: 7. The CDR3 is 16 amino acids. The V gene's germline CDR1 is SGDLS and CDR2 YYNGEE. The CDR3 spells CASSPMTGGIGNTIYF. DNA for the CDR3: TGTGCCAGCAGCCCAATGACAGGGGGCATTGGAAACACCATATATTTT.

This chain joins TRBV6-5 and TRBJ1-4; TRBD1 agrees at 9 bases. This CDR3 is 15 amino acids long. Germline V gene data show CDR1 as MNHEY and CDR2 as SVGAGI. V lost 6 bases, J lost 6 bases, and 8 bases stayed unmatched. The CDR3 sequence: CASSQGGTGHEKLFF. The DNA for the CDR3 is TGTGCCAGCAGCCAAGGGGGGACAGGGCATGAAAAACTGTTTTTT.

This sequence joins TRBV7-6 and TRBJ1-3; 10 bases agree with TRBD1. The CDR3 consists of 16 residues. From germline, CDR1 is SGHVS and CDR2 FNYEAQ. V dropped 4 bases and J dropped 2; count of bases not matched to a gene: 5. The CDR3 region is CASSSGQGETGNTIYF. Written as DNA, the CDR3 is TGTGCCAGCAGCTCAGGACAGGGGGAGACTGGAAACACCATATATTTT.

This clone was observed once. The CDR3 reads CASSPGGYGNIQYF. CDR3 DNA: TGTGCCAGCAGCCCCGGAGGGTATGGAAACATTCAGTACTTC. The rearrangement uses TRBV28 and TRBJ2-4; D perhaps matches TRBD2 (6 bases). V shed 6 bases and J shed 6 bases, with 15 bases lying between them. CDR1 and CDR2 (germline): MDHEN, SYDVKM. The CDR3 contains 14 residues.

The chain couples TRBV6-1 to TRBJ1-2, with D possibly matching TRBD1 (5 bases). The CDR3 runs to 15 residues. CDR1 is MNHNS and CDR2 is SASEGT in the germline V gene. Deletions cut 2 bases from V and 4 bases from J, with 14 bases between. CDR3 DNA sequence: TGTGCCAGCAGTGAAAATCCAGGGAATGCCTATGGCTACACCTTC. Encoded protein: CASSENPGNAYGYTF.

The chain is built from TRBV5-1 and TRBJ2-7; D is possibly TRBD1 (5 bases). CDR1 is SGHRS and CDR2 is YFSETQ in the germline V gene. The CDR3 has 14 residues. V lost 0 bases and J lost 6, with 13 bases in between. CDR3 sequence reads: CASSLERQGAEQYF. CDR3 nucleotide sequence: TGCGCCAGCAGCTTGGAACGGCAGGGCGCCGAGCAGTACTTC.

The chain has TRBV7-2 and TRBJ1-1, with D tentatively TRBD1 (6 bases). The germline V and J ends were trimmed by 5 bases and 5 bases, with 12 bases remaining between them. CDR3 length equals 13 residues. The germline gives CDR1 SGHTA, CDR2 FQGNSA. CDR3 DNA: TGTGCCAGCAGCCGCCCGAGGGGGACTGAAGCTTTCTTT. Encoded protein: CASSRPRGTEAFF.

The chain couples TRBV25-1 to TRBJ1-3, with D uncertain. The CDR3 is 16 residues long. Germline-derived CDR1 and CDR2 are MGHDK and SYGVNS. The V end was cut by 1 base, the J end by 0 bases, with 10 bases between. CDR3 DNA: TGTGCCAGCAGTGAATTTGCGGGATACTCTGGAAACACCATATATTTT. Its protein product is CASSEFAGYSGNTIYF.

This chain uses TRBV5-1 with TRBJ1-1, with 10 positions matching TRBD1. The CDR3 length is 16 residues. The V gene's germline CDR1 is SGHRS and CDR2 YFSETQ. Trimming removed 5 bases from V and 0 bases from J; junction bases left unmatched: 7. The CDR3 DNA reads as TGCGCCAGCAGGCCTACGACAGGGGGCATGAACACTGAAGCTTTCTTT. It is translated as CASRPTTGGMNTEAFF.

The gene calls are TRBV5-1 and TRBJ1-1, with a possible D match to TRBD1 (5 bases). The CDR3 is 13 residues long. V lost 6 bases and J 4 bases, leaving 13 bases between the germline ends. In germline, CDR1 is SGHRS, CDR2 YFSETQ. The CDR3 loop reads CASKVQGGTEAFF. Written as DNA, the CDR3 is TGCGCCAGCAAGGTGCAGGGTGGCACTGAAGCTTTCTTT.

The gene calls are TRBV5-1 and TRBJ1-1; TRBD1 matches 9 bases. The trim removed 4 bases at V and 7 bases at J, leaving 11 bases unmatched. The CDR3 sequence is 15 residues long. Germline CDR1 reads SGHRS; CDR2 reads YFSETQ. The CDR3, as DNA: TGCGCCAGCAGCCCCGACAGGGGGATAGGAGGTGAAGCTTTCTTT. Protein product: CASSPDRGIGGEAFF.

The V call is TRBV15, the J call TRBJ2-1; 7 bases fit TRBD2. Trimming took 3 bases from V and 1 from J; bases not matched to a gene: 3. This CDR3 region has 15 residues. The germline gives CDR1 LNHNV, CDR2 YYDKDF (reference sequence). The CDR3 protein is CATSRGGRSYNEQFF. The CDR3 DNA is TGTGCCACCAGCAGGGGGGGGAGGTCCTACAATGAGCAGTTCTTC.

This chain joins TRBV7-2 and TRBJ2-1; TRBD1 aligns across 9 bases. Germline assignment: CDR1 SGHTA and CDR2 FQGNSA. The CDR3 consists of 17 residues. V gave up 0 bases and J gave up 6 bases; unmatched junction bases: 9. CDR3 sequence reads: CASSLARTGATVNEQFF. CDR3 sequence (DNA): TGTGCCAGCAGCTTAGCGAGGACAGGGGCGACGGTCAATGAGCAGTTCTTC.

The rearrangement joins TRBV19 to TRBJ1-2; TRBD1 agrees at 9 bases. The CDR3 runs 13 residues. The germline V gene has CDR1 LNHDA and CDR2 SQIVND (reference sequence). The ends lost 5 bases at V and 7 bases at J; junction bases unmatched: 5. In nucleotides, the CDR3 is TGTGCCAGTAGTCGACAGGGGGATGGTGGCTACACCTTC. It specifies CASSRQGDGGYTF.

The CDR3, as DNA: TGTGCCAGCAGCCAAGACAGGGTTTCTGGAAACACCATATATTTT. This translates into CASSQDRVSGNTIYF. This chain connects TRBV4-2 to TRBJ1-3, with TRBD1 as a possible D gene (5 bases). The CDR3 consists of 15 residues. Germline V gives CDR1 LGHNA, CDR2 YNFKEQ. V was clipped by 0 bases and J by 1 base, with 7 bases between them.

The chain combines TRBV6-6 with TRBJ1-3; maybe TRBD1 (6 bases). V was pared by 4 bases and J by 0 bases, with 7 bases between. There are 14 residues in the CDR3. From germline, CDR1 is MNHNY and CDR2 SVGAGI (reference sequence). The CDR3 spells CASSWTVSGNTIYF. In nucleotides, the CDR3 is TGTGCCAGCAGTTGGACAGTCTCTGGAAACACCATATATTTT.

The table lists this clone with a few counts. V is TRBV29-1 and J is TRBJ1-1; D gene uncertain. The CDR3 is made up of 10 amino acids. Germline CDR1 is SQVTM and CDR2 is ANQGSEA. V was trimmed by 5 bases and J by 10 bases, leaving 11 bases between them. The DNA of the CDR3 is TGCAGCGTTTATAGCAGCCGAGCTTTCTTT. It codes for CSVYSSRAFF.

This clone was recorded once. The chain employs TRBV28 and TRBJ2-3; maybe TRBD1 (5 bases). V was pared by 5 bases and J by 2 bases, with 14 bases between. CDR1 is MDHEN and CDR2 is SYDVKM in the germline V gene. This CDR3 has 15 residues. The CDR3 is CASSPGQTYTDTQYF. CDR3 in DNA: TGTGCCAGCAGTCCCGGACAAACCTACACAGATACGCAGTATTTT.

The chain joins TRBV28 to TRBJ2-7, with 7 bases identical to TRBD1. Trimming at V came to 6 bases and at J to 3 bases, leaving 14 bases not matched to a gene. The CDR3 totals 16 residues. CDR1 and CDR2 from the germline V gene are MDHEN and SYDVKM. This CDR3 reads CASRSRFRDSNYEQYF. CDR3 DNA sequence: TGTGCCAGCAGGTCGAGATTCCGGGACAGTAACTACGAGCAGTACTTC.

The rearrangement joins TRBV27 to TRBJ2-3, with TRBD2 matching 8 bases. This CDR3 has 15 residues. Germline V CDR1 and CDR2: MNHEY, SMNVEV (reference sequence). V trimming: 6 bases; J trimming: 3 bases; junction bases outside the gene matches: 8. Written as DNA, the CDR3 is TGTGCCAGCAGCCCGACTAGCGTGGTTACAGATACGCAGTATTTT. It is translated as CASSPTSVVTDTQYF.

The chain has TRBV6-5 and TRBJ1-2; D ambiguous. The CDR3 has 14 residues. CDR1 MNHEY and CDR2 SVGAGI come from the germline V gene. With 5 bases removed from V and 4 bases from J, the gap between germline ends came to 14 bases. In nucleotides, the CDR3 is TGTGCCAGCAGTCCCACAATCTCTGGCTATGGCTACACCTTC. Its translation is CASSPTISGYGYTF.